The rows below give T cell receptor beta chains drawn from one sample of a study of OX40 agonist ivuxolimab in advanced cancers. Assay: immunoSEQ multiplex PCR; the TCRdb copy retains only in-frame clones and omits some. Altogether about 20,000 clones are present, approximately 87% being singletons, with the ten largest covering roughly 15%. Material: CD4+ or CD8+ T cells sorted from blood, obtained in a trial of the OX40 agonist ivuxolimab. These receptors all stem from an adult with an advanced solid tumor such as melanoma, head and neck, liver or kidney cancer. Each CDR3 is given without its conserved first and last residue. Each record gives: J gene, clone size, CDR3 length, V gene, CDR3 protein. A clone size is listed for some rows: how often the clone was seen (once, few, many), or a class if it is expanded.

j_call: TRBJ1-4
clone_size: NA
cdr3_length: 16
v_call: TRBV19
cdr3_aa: ATTETGQGLATNEKLF

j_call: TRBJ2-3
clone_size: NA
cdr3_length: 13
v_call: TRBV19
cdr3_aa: ASSIGGSDSDTQY

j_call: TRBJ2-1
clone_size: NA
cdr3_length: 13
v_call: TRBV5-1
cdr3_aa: ASSLGLAGVDEQF

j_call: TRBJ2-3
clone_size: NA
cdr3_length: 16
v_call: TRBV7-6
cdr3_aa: ASSPLVGLAGVTDTQY

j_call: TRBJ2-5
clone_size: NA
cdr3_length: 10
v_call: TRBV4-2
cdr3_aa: AILGQRETQY

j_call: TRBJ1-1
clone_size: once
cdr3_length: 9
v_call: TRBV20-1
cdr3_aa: SATGGTEAF

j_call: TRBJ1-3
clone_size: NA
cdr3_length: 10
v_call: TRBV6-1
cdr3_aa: ASRDPSSAIY

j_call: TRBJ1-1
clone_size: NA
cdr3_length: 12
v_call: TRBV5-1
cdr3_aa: ASRTGQMNTEAF

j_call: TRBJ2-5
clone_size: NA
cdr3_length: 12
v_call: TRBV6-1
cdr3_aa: ASSDGRGLETQY

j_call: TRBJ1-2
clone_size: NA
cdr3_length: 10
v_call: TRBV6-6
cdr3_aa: AAHRSNYGYT

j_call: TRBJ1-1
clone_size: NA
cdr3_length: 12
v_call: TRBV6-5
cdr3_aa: ASRGAGRNTEAF

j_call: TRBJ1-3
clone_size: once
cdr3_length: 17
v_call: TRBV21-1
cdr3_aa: ASSKAIHGTDPSGNTIY